One sample yielded the 18 T cell receptor beta chains listed below, sequenced in a study of blood T cell repertoires in COVID-19. Only in-frame clones appear in the TCRdb table, and some are missing; sequencing was by immunoSEQ multiplex PCR. The sample contains under 85,000 clones, roughly 84% of which appear only once. Specimen: peripheral blood. These receptors were obtained from a man aged 45 to 65 with acute or convalescent COVID-19.

Here the CDR3 reads CASSQPGLSPEAFF. DNA for the CDR3: TGTGCCAGCAGTCAGCCGGGACTCTCGCCTGAAGCTTTCTTT. This chain links TRBV6-2 or TRBV6-3 with TRBJ1-1, with D perhaps matching TRBD1 (5 bases). CDR1 and CDR2 (germline): MNHEY, SVGEGT. V lost 5 bases to trimming and J lost 6 bases, with 16 bases between them. The length of the CDR3 is 14 residues.

The J gene is TRBJ1-2, the V gene TRBV28; TRBD1 is a possible D gene (5 bases). Germline V gene sequence: CDR1 MDHEN, CDR2 SYDVKM. The length of the CDR3 is 16 residues. Trimming removed 6 bases at V and 0 bases at J, with 17 bases between. Here the CDR3 DNA reads TGTGCCAGCAGAACCCAGACAGTTGCTTCTAACTATGGCTACACCTTC. The encoded protein is CASRTQTVASNYGYTF.

This chain joins TRBV10-2 and TRBJ2-7; D is uncertain. Trimming shortened V by 2 bases and J by 4 bases, and 3 bases separated the two germline ends. This CDR3 is built from 11 residues. In germline, CDR1 is WSHSY, CDR2 SAAADI. The CDR3 here is CASSELYEQYF. DNA for the CDR3: TGCGCCAGCAGTGAGCTATACGAGCAGTACTTC.

V is TRBV28 and J is TRBJ2-1, with 9 bases lining up with TRBD1. CDR3 length: 10 amino acids. Per the germline V gene, CDR1 is MDHEN and CDR2 is SYDVKM. Trimming at V came to 5 bases and at J to 16 bases, leaving 3 bases not matched to a gene. Written as DNA, the CDR3 is TGTGCCAGCAGTCGGGACAGGGTATTCTTC. This codes for CASSRDRVFF.

The chain combines TRBV4-1 with TRBJ1-3; D may be TRBD1 (6 bases). The CDR3 sequence is 16 residues long. Germline-derived CDR1 and CDR2 are MGHRA and YSYEKL. Trimming removed 3 bases from V and 0 bases from J, with 12 bases in between. Here the CDR3 reads CASSHVQGSSGNTIYF. Written as DNA, the CDR3 is TGCGCCAGCAGCCACGTACAGGGCTCCTCTGGAAACACCATATATTTT.

V and J are TRBV7-9 and TRBJ2-1; 10 bases fit TRBD2. The V gene end was trimmed by 8 bases and the J gene end by 9 bases; junction bases not matched to a gene: 7. This CDR3 has 13 amino acids. From germline, CDR1 is SEHNR and CDR2 FQNEAQ (reference sequence). The CDR3 bases are TGTGCCAGCTTAGCGGGAGGAGGTGTTGAGCAGTTCTTC. This encodes CASLAGGGVEQFF.

In nucleotides, the CDR3 is TGTGCCAGCAGCCTCCTCAGCCGGGAGACGGGCGAGCAGTACTTC. It translates to CASSLLSRETGEQYF. This rearrangement joins TRBV7-6 to TRBJ2-7, with TRBD2 as a possible D gene (6 bases). Germline assignment: CDR1 SGHVS and CDR2 FNYEAQ. Trimming shortened V by 5 bases and J by 6 bases, and 20 bases separated the two germline ends. The CDR3 totals 15 residues.

This chain uses TRBV28 with TRBJ2-1, with TRBD2 as a possible D gene (6 bases). Germline V gene lookup returns CDR1 MDHEN and CDR2 SYDVKM. Trimming pared 5 bases from V and 4 bases from J, leaving 15 bases between. This CDR3 is 15 amino acids long. The CDR3 reads CASSLGLALYNEQFF. The CDR3 nucleotides read TGTGCCAGCAGTCTCGGGCTAGCGCTTTACAATGAGCAGTTCTTC.

This chain joins TRBV13 and TRBJ2-5, with a possible D match to TRBD1 (6 bases). This CDR3 has 14 amino acids. Germline CDR1 is PRHDT and CDR2 is FYEKMQ (reference sequence). The V gene lost 0 bases and the J gene lost 2 bases, with 7 bases spanning the gap. CDR3 nucleotides: TGTGCCAGCAGCTTAGGGCAGGGGCAAGAGACCCAGTACTTC. Protein product: CASSLGQGQETQYF.

J is TRBJ2-7 and V is TRBV27; D may be TRBD1 (5 bases). The CDR3 length is 16 residues. V lost 0 bases and J 0 bases, leaving 12 bases between the germline ends. Per the germline V gene, CDR1 is MNHEY and CDR2 is SMNVEV (reference sequence). Here the CDR3 reads CASSLSPGPVSYEQYF. The DNA for the CDR3 is TGTGCCAGCAGTTTATCGCCAGGGCCAGTCTCCTACGAGCAGTACTTC.

The chain carries TRBV28 and TRBJ2-3; D remains ambiguous. The CDR3 has 12 amino acids. V was pared by 7 bases and J by 0 bases, with 5 bases between. CDR1 and CDR2 (germline): MDHEN, SYDVKM. Written as DNA, the CDR3 is TGTGCCAGCACTTCCAGCACAGATACGCAGTATTTT. Its protein is CASTSSTDTQYF.

The chain recombines TRBV27 with TRBJ2-3; D may be TRBD2 (7 bases). Between the trimmed V and J ends, which lost 2 bases and 0 bases, there was a span of 12 bases. The CDR3 is made up of 16 amino acids. Germline-derived CDR1 and CDR2 are MNHEY and SMNVEV (reference sequence). The CDR3 DNA reads TGTGCCAGCAGTTTAGCGGGGGCCCCTAGCACAGATACGCAGTATTTT. The encoded protein is CASSLAGAPSTDTQYF.

CDR3 coding DNA: TGTGCCAGCAGCGGGGTCACACTCTATGGCTACACCTTC. Amino acids: CASSGVTLYGYTF. V gene TRBV2 combines with J gene TRBJ1-2; D unresolved. V was pared by 6 bases and J by 4 bases, with 12 bases between. This CDR3 region has 13 residues. The V gene's germline CDR1 is SNHLY and CDR2 FYNNEI.

J is TRBJ1-5 and V is TRBV7-2, with D perhaps matching TRBD1 (5 bases). The CDR3 length is 15 residues. V was pared by 6 bases and J by 0 bases, with 12 bases between. Germline CDR1 is SGHTA and CDR2 is FQGNSA. The CDR3 spells CASREEGYSNQPQHF. As DNA, the CDR3 is TGTGCCAGCAGAGAGGAGGGGTATAGCAATCAGCCCCAGCATTTT.

The V gene is TRBV28, the J gene TRBJ1-2; D may be TRBD1 (6 bases). V was shortened by 10 bases and J by 5 bases, with 8 bases between the two germline ends. CDR1 MDHEN and CDR2 SYDVKM come from the germline V gene. The CDR3 is 10 amino acids. The CDR3 is CATTGYGYTF. The CDR3 DNA sequence: TGTGCCACCACAGGGTATGGCTACACCTTC.

V is TRBV7-2 and J is TRBJ1-1; no reliable D call. There are 13 residues in the CDR3. Per germline, CDR1 SGHTA and CDR2 FQGNSA. Deletions cut 2 bases from V and 10 bases from J, with 14 bases between. CDR3 in DNA: TGTGCCAGCAGCTTACCGGCGGCACGAATAGCTTTCTTT. It codes for CASSLPAARIAFF.

This rearrangement joins TRBV4-1 to TRBJ1-3; D gene unclear. CDR3 size: 15 residues. Between the trimmed V and J ends, which lost 5 bases and 1 base, there was a span of 12 bases. Germline-derived CDR1 and CDR2 are MGHRA and YSYEKL. The CDR3 DNA sequence: TGCGCCAGCAGCAACCCCGGGAGGTCTGGAAACACCATATATTTT. It specifies CASSNPGRSGNTIYF.

The chain joins TRBV7-9 to TRBJ1-1, with D perhaps matching TRBD1 (5 bases). The length of the CDR3 is 15 residues. V lost 1 base and J 1 base, leaving 10 bases between the germline ends. The V gene's germline CDR1 is SEHNR and CDR2 FQNEAQ (reference sequence). CDR3 region: CASSLGGVSNTEAFF. The CDR3 DNA reads TGTGCCAGCAGCTTAGGGGGCGTATCGAACACTGAAGCTTTCTTT.